Each of the 15 T cell receptor beta chains below was sequenced from the same sample in a study of cytomegalovirus exposure and HLA in healthy donors (TCRdb year 2017). Libraries were prepared through the immunoSEQ multiplex PCR assay. A mixture of 60 forward primers for TCR Vbeta segments and 13 reverse primers for TCR Jbeta segments was used in the multiplex PCR. TCRdb carries this immuneACCESS record with in-frame sequences only. Its versions omit some clonotypes, under half of them owing to an unresolved V gene in the studies checked, with the rest unexplained. For this sample the table gives over 150,000 clones, of which around three quarters were detected only once. Under 2.5% of the sample is taken by the ten largest. The sequencing sample was made of PBMCs. These receptors were collected from a man aged 45-65 years in good health and CMV-seropositive.

This chain uses TRBV2 with TRBJ1-2; 7 positions agree with TRBD1. V was pared by 7 bases and J by 3 bases, with 11 bases of the junction left unmatched. This CDR3 contains 15 residues. Germline V gives CDR1 SNHLY, CDR2 FYNNEI. CDR3 protein: CASTPPGQQYYGYTF. Written as DNA, the CDR3 is TGTGCCAGCACACCCCCGGGACAGCAATACTATGGCTACACCTTC.

The chain has TRBV6-5 and TRBJ1-1, with D perhaps TRBD1 (6 bases). The CDR3 sequence is 14 residues long. Per the germline V gene, CDR1 is MNHEY and CDR2 is SVGAGI. The V and J ends lost 4 bases and 5 bases respectively, with 14 bases between them. Written as DNA, the CDR3 is TGTGCCAGCAGTTTGTCGAATAGGGGGACTGAAGCTTTCTTT. Protein product: CASSLSNRGTEAFF.

The chain carries TRBV5-1 and TRBJ2-7; 9 nucleotides match TRBD1. The J segment lost 3 bases and the V segment lost 0 bases, leaving 7 bases of the junction unmatched. This CDR3 region has 16 residues. Germline assignment: CDR1 SGHRS and CDR2 YFSETQ. The CDR3 here is CASSLAPGQGIYEQYF. The CDR3 nucleotides are TGCGCCAGCAGCTTGGCCCCGGGACAGGGTATCTACGAGCAGTACTTC.

This clone was seen a few times. The CDR3 DNA reads as TGCGCCAGCAGCCAGGGACTAGCGGGGGGGCAAAGCGGGGAGCTGTTTTTT. Translating it yields CASSQGLAGGQSGELFF. The rearrangement uses TRBV4-1 and TRBJ2-2; 16 bases line up with TRBD2. Germline V gene sequence: CDR1 MGHRA, CDR2 YSYEKL. This CDR3 is built from 17 residues. With 3 bases clipped from V and 7 bases from J, the junction kept 5 bases outside the gene matches.

The genes are TRBV4-3 and TRBJ1-3, with D perhaps TRBD1 (6 bases). Deletions cut 1 base from V and 0 bases from J, with 13 bases between. CDR1 LGHNA and CDR2 YSLEER come from the germline V gene. The length of the CDR3 is 17 residues. The CDR3 protein is CASSQAAGANSGNTIYF. CDR3 in DNA: TGCGCCAGCAGCCAAGCGGCAGGGGCCAACTCTGGAAACACCATATATTTT.

V and J are TRBV9 and TRBJ1-1; TRBD1 might be the D (5 bases). The CDR3 spans 15 residues. The germline V and J ends were trimmed by 4 bases and 4 bases, with 17 bases remaining between them. Germline V gene lookup returns CDR1 SGDLS and CDR2 YYNGEE. DNA for the CDR3: TGTGCCAGCAGCCCCCGGACAAGGGGCGGCACTGAAGCTTTCTTT. It codes for CASSPRTRGGTEAFF.

The V gene is TRBV7-8, the J gene TRBJ1-5; the D gene is possibly TRBD1 (6 bases). This CDR3 is 13 amino acids long. Germline CDR1 and CDR2: SGHVS and FQNEAQ. Trimming cost V 3 bases and J 7 bases, with 10 bases left between them. The CDR3 region has the DNA TGTGCCAGCAGCTTGGGGGCAAGGCAGCCCCAGCATTTT. This encodes CASSLGARQPQHF.

This sequence joins TRBV15 and TRBJ2-2; TRBD2 agrees at 12 bases. Germline CDR1 and CDR2: LNHNV and YYDKDF (reference sequence). Trimming took 1 base from V and 7 from J; bases not matched to a gene: 7. The CDR3 length is 17 residues. CDR3 in DNA: TGTGCCACCAGCAGAGGACTAGCGGGGGCGGAGGGCGGGGAGCTGTTTTTT. This encodes CATSRGLAGAEGGELFF. Based on the CDR3 plus reference TRBV15 and TRBJ2-2, the full variable domain is DAMVIQNPRYQVTQFGKPVTLSCSQTLNHNVMYWYQQKSSQAPKLLFHYYDKDFNNEADTPDNFQSRRPNTSFCFLDIRSPGLGDTAMYLCATSRGLAGAEGGELFFGEGSRLTVL.

This chain joins TRBV7-2 and TRBJ2-1, with 7 bases fitting TRBD1. Germline-derived CDR1 and CDR2 are SGHTA and FQGNSA. J lost 8 bases, V lost 3 bases, and 13 bases had no gene match. The CDR3 has 16 amino acids. The CDR3: CASSFNVGGAPDEQFF. The DNA for the CDR3 is TGTGCCAGCAGCTTCAACGTAGGGGGCGCCCCGGATGAGCAGTTCTTC.

The genes are TRBV6-4 and TRBJ1-4, with 9 bases fitting TRBD1. V lost 5 bases to trimming and J lost 7 bases; unmatched junction nucleotides: 5. CDR3 size: 14 residues. Per the germline V gene, CDR1 is MRHNA and CDR2 is SNTAGT. In nucleotides, the CDR3 is TGTGCCAGCAGTCCCGGGACAGGGTCTGAAAAACTGTTTTTT. Protein sequence: CASSPGTGSEKLFF.

This clone has a handful of counts. The CDR3 loop is CASSGQVEPNEKLFF. The CDR3 DNA sequence: TGTGCCAGCAGTGGACAGGTCGAGCCTAATGAAAAACTGTTTTTT. The chain employs TRBV6-5 and TRBJ1-4, with 7 nucleotides matching TRBD1. The germline V gene encodes CDR1 MNHEY and CDR2 SVGAGI. The CDR3 has 15 amino acids. Trimming at V came to 5 bases and at J to 3 bases, leaving 6 bases not matched to a gene.

V gene TRBV4-3 combines with J gene TRBJ1-2, with D possibly TRBD1 on 6 matching bases. Germline V CDR1 and CDR2: LGHNA, YSLEER. CDR3 length: 16 amino acids. The V end lost 0 bases, the J end lost 2 bases, and 13 bases lay between the germline ends. In DNA, the CDR3 is TGCGCCAGCAGCCAAGATTCCAGCAGGGGAAACTATGGCTACACCTTC. Translating gives CASSQDSSRGNYGYTF.

This clone was recorded a few times. The CDR3 is CAISKLGQGARTGELFF. DNA of the CDR3: TGTGCCATCAGTAAACTCGGACAGGGGGCGCGAACCGGGGAGCTGTTTTTT. The rearrangement uses TRBV10-3 and TRBJ2-2; 11 bases map to TRBD1. The V segment lost 5 bases and the J segment 5 bases; nucleotides outside the gene matches: 10. This CDR3 has 17 amino acids. CDR1 is ENHRY and CDR2 is SYGVKD in the germline V gene.

The rearrangement links TRBV5-5 to TRBJ1-4, with D tentatively TRBD1 (5 bases). This CDR3 is built from 14 residues. V was shortened by 2 bases and J by 7 bases, with 12 bases between the two germline ends. Germline V gives CDR1 SGHKS, CDR2 YYEKEE (reference sequence). The CDR3: CASSLKGRGEKLFF. As DNA, the CDR3 is TGTGCCAGCAGCTTAAAGGGGCGCGGTGAAAAACTGTTTTTT.

The genes are TRBV5-1 and TRBJ2-3; D might be TRBD1 (6 bases). CDR3 length: 16 amino acids. Germline V gene data show CDR1 as SGHRS and CDR2 as YFSETQ. Between the trimmed V and J ends, which lost 0 bases and 0 bases, there was a span of 11 bases. The CDR3: CASSLAAQGSTDTQYF. As DNA, the CDR3 is TGCGCCAGCAGCTTGGCTGCGCAGGGGAGCACAGATACGCAGTATTTT. Drawing the rest from reference TRBV5-1 and TRBJ2-3, the complete variable domain is KAGVTQTPRYLIKTRGQQVTLSCSPISGHRSVSWYQQTPGQGLQFLFEYFSETQRNKGNFPGRFSGRQFSNSRSEMNVSTLELGDSALYLCASSLAAQGSTDTQYFGPGTRLTVL.